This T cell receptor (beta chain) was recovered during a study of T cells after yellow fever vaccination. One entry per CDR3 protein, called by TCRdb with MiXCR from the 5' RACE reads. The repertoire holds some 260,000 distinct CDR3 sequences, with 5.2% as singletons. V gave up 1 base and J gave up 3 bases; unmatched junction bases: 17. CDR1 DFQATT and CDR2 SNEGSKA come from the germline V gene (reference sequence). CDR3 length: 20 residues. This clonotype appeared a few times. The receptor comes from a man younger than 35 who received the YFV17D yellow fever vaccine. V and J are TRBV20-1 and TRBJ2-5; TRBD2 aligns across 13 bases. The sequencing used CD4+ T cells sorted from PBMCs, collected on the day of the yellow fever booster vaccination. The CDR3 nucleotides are TGCAGTGCTAGAGTCGGCACTTGGGGACTAGCGGGGAGTAGTGAAGAGACCCAGTACTTC. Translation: CSARVGTWGLAGSSEETQYF.